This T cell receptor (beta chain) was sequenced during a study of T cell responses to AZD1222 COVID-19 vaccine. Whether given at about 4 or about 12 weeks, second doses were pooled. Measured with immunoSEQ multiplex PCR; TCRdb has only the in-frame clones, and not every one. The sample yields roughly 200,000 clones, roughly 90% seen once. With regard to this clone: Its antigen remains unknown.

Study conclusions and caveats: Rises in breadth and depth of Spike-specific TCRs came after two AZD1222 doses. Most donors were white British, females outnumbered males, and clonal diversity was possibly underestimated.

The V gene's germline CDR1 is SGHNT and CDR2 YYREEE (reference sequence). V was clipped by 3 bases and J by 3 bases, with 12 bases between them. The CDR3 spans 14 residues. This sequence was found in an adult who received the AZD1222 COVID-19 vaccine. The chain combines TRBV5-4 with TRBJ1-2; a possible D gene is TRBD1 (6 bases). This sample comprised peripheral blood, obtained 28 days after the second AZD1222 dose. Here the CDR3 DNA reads TGTGCCAGCAGCTCCAGGGGTGGCGACTATGGCTACACCTTC. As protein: CASSSRGGDYGYTF.